This TCR beta chain was sequenced in a study of OX40 agonist ivuxolimab in advanced cancers. Overall study context: Every 2 weeks, ivuxolimab was infused into the patients intravenously at between 0.01 and 10 mg/kg.

V was pared by 5 bases and J by 7 bases, with 10 bases between. Germline V CDR1 and CDR2: SGHNT, YYREEE (reference sequence). The CDR3 is 12 amino acids. Samples of blood were obtained at baseline, on cycle 4 day 1, and on cycle 7 day 1. Points from the study as a whole: It was not determined which antigens were specifically recognized by the peripheral T cells that had undergone clonal expansion. At doses 0.1 to 3.0 mg/kg, CD4+ and CD8+ clones expanded.

Clones were read by immunoSEQ multiplex PCR, and TCRdb kept only the in-frame ones, dropping some. The sample has tens of thousands of clones; roughly 86% are singletons. Details on this clone: Its antigen is currently unknown.

The clonotype originates from an adult with an advanced solid tumor such as melanoma, head and neck, liver or kidney cancer. This sample comprised CD4+ or CD8+ T cells sorted from blood, obtained in a trial of the OX40 agonist ivuxolimab. The chain has TRBV5-4 and TRBJ2-1, with D possibly TRBD2 on 6 matching bases. The CDR3 sequence is CASREGWNEQFF. The CDR3 DNA follows: TGTGCCAGCAGGGAGGGTTGGAATGAGCAGTTCTTC.